The present T cell receptor (beta chain) was sequenced within a study of tissue T cells after allogeneic stem cell transplantation. The table came from immunoSEQ multiplex PCR; TCRdb's copy has only in-frame clones and leaves some out. The profile shows 25,000 to 30,000 clones, 91% of them singletons. Per the germline V gene, CDR1 is KGHSH and CDR2 is LQKENI. The CDR3 contains 16 residues. Trimming took 0 bases from V and 0 from J; bases not matched to a gene: 4. This sequence was found in a male donor at least 60 years old who later had graft-versus-host disease after an allogeneic stem cell transplant. The chain uses TRBV18 and TRBJ1-2; 7 positions match TRBD1. This sample comprised blood, obtained before transplantation. The CDR3 DNA sequence: TGTGCCAGCTCACCACCGTGGGGGACAGCTAACTATGGCTACACCTTC. It translates to CASSPPWGTANYGYTF.